The sample holds a few counts of the clone carrying this TCR beta chain. The antigen is unknown. The sample belongs to a study of identical twins. Study conclusions and caveats: Beta out-of-frame twin sharing showed a weaker excess.

The CDR3 loop spans 14 amino acids. The V and J ends lost 8 bases and 2 bases, in that order; junction bases with no gene match: 7. In germline, CDR1 is SEHNR, CDR2 FQNEAQ (reference sequence). MiXCR was run by TCRdb on the 5' RACE reads, yielding one entry per CDR3 protein. The table includes approximately 550,000 distinct CDR3 sequences, around 20% detected once. The same data also went into a second study, on yellow fever vaccine responses in identical twins.

The chain joins TRBV7-9 to TRBJ2-3; 7 bases line up with TRBD2. The receptor was isolated from a woman aged 18-29 years in good health. The specimen sequenced was CD4+ T cells sorted from blood. The CDR3 protein is CASAPSGYTDTQYF. CDR3 coding DNA: TGTGCCAGCGCCCCTAGCGGTTACACAGATACGCAGTATTTT.